This T cell receptor (beta chain) was sequenced for a study of shared clonotypes between healthy human individuals. Study results and caveats: Estimated richness values were generally larger in naive subsets than in memory subsets.

A note on this clone: Antigen specificity is unknown.

The table came from immunoSEQ multiplex PCR; TCRdb's copy has only in-frame clones and leaves some out. The table has 2 million to 2.5 million clones, more than 85% seen once. Adult donors, all healthy and HIV-negative, had no recent acute infections or vaccinations. The CDR3 totals 16 residues. The V and J ends lost 1 base and 4 bases respectively, with 16 bases between them. Germline CDR1 reads KGHSH; CDR2 reads LQKENI. Input material: naive CD4+ T cells from PBMCs. Stated subset: CD45RA+ positively selected. V is TRBV18 and J is TRBJ1-1, with a weak D call TRBD1 (5 bases). The receptor was derived from a man younger than 30 in good health. Some clones in this sample may be carry-over from other donors' samples. The CDR3 DNA follows: TGTGCCAGCTCACCACGGGACGGAAAGGGAGGCACTGAAGCTTTCTTT. Translation gives CASSPRDGKGGTEAFF.